These T cell receptor beta chains were read from a single sample in a study of cytomegalovirus exposure and HLA in healthy donors. Assay used: immunoSEQ multiplex PCR; TCRdb lists only in-frame clones, some missing. The sample shows about 90,000 clones, approximately 78% of them seen only once. Source material: PBMCs. These receptors were collected from a woman aged 40 to 50 in good health and CMV-seropositive. Each CDR3 is given with its conserved first and last residue.

j_call: TRBJ2-1; v_call: TRBV12-5; cdr3_aa: CASGLGEEYEQFF
j_call: TRBJ2-1; v_call: TRBV19; cdr3_aa: CASRDGGDNEQFF
j_call: TRBJ2-4; v_call: TRBV7-2; cdr3_aa: CASSPTRPGKNIQYF
j_call: TRBJ2-1; v_call: TRBV19; cdr3_aa: CASSNAVSGSLGEQFF
j_call: TRBJ2-1; v_call: TRBV4-3; cdr3_aa: CASSQDGTSYNEQFF
j_call: NA; v_call: TRBV29-1; cdr3_aa: CSVEDRGGDEQYF
j_call: TRBJ2-7; v_call: TRBV9; cdr3_aa: CASSVTGQTYEQYF
j_call: TRBJ1-1; v_call: TRBV28; cdr3_aa: CASSLIQGMNTEAFF
j_call: TRBJ1-4; v_call: TRBV7-9; cdr3_aa: CASSLDWGPGKLFF
j_call: TRBJ2-4; v_call: TRBV13; cdr3_aa: CASSSTAHELAKNIQYF
j_call: TRBJ1-2; v_call: TRBV7-9; cdr3_aa: CASSLGAEINGYTF
j_call: TRBJ2-7; v_call: TRBV6-5; cdr3_aa: CASRRQSLYEQYF
j_call: TRBJ2-2; v_call: TRBV28; cdr3_aa: CASSFTGNTGELFF
j_call: TRBJ1-5; v_call: TRBV6-6; cdr3_aa: CATRGLTGNQPQHF
j_call: TRBJ1-2; v_call: TRBV6-5; cdr3_aa: CASSYSSDIYGYTF
j_call: TRBJ2-7; v_call: TRBV11-3; cdr3_aa: CASRAGTGAWEQYF
j_call: TRBJ1-2; v_call: TRBV27; cdr3_aa: CASSLMAGEHYGYTF
j_call: TRBJ1-2; v_call: TRBV10-3; cdr3_aa: CAISRQGWDYGYTF
j_call: TRBJ2-2; v_call: TRBV11-3; cdr3_aa: CASSSGTGVDTGELFF
j_call: TRBJ2-2; v_call: TRBV7-3; cdr3_aa: CASSAGTTGANGELFF
j_call: TRBJ2-7; v_call: TRBV9; cdr3_aa: CASSPSSGLLSYEQYF
j_call: TRBJ2-3; v_call: TRBV7-9; cdr3_aa: CASSLLSGSTTDTQYF
j_call: TRBJ2-5; v_call: TRBV7-2; cdr3_aa: CASSPQAGVRETQYF